This TCR beta chain was recovered during a study of blood T cell repertoires in COVID-19. Study as a whole: Sources were T cells, B-cell-depleted T cells, or PBMCs; the material itself was cDNA or gDNA.

In the source study's methods: Cell counts per sample came from amplifying reference gene primers. Produced via immunoSEQ multiplex PCR; TCRdb's table is partial and in-frame only. V, J and clone size were drawn from that table, and D and trimming were deduced from the DNA. This table has about 36,000 clones, approximately 78% appearing once. CDR1 is SEHNR and CDR2 is FQNEAQ in the germline V gene (reference sequence). V gave up 6 bases and J gave up 7 bases; unmatched junction bases: 11. This CDR3 contains 15 residues. The sequencing input was peripheral blood. This sequence joins TRBV7-9 and TRBJ2-1; 8 positions match TRBD1. The source of this sequence is a man in his sixties with acute or convalescent COVID-19. The CDR3 protein is CASSLRDRGFNEQFF. CDR3 coding DNA: TGTGCCAGCAGTCTCCGTGACAGGGGTTTTAATGAGCAGTTCTTC.